Listed below are T cell receptor beta chains from one sample, sequenced in a study of T cells in localized non-small cell lung cancer. The data were produced by immunoSEQ multiplex PCR, yet TCRdb's version contains in-frame clones alone and is incomplete. The table records more than 1,000 clones, 25% to 35% of them present only once. Source: normal lung tissue next to the tumor, taken before any cancer treatment. These receptor sequences come from a woman between 40 and 69 years old with stage III lung adenocarcinoma. Both conserved end residues are part of each CDR3. A D gene is named only where the DNA matches it firmly. Size values are once, few and many counts, or a class for expanded clones, and some rows have none.

j_call v_call d_call clone_size cdr3_nt cdr3_aa
TRBJ1-2 TRBV28 NA NA TGTGCCAGCAGTTTACAGGGGTCGGGAGGCTACACCTTC CASSLQGSGGYTF
TRBJ2-1 TRBV29-1 NA NA TGCAGCGTTGACGGGGCCTTCAATGAGCAGTTCTTC CSVDGAFNEQFF
TRBJ1-2 TRBV11-3 TRBD1 NA TGTGCCAGCGGGGACAGGGGGACTAACTATGGCTACACCTTC CASGDRGTNYGYTF
TRBJ1-2 TRBV18 TRBD1 NA TGTGCCAGCTCACCCAGGACAGGGGGCGCAGGAGACTATGGCTACACCTTC CASSPRTGGAGDYGYTF
TRBJ1-4 TRBV11-3 TRBD1 few TGTGCCAGCAGCCTAGGATCGGGACAGAGGAATGAAAAACTGTTTTTT CASSLGSGQRNEKLFF
TRBJ2-2 TRBV11-3 NA large TGTGCCAGCTCCTTGGGACAGCCGGGGGACACCGGGGAGCTGTTTTTT CASSLGQPGDTGELFF
TRBJ2-2 TRBV14 TRBD2 NA TGTGCCAGCAGCCATGCGCCGGGACTAGCGGGAGGGCCCTCGGACACCGGGGAGCTGTTTTTT CASSHAPGLAGGPSDTGELFF
TRBJ1-1 TRBV11-3 NA NA TGTGCCAGCAGCTTAGATACTTCTAGCCCTGAAGCTTTCTTT CASSLDTSSPEAFF
TRBJ1-2 TRBV30 NA NA TGTGCCTGGAGTGGGCAGGGATTGTCTCGATACACCTTC CAWSGQGLSRYTF
TRBJ1-1 TRBV11-3 TRBD1 few TGTGCCAGCAGCCGAGGGGGGACAGGGGGACCTGAAGCTTTCTTT CASSRGGTGGPEAFF
TRBJ2-5 TRBV19 NA NA TGTGCCAGTAGTCGGGGGGAGACCCAGTACTTC CASSRGETQYF
TRBJ2-7 TRBV5-1 TRBD1 NA TGCGCCAGCAGCTTGTTGCTAGGACAGGGCTACGAGCAGTACTTC CASSLLLGQGYEQYF
TRBJ1-5 TRBV9 NA few TGTGCCAGCCGAGCGGAGGCAGATCAGCCCCAGCATTTT CASRAEADQPQHF
TRBJ2-3 TRBV30 NA NA TGTGCCTGGAATTCCTTAATGGGGACGTCCTCAGATACGCAGTATTTT CAWNSLMGTSSDTQYF
TRBJ2-5 TRBV14 TRBD1 few TGTGCCAGCAGCCAATTCCCGGGACAGGGGCACCAAGAGACCCAGTACTTC CASSQFPGQGHQETQYF
TRBJ2-7 TRBV11-3 NA medium-sized TGTGCCAGCAGCTTGGGCGGTCCGGGGGAGGAGCAGTACTTC CASSLGGPGEEQYF
TRBJ2-2 TRBV30 TRBD2 NA TGTGCCTGGAGTGTGTGGGGGACTAGCACCGGGGAGCTGTTTTTT CAWSVWGTSTGELFF
TRBJ1-1 TRBV6-8 NA few TGTGCCAGCAGTTACAATACGGGCGGCACTGAAGCTTTCTTT CASSYNTGGTEAFF
TRBJ2-7 TRBV30 NA NA TGTGCCTGGAGTGGGTTGATAGGGCCCGAGCAGTACTTC CAWSGLIGPEQYF
TRBJ2-1 TRBV12-2 NA NA TGTGCAAGTCGCTCCGGACAGGGGGCTCGGGAGCAGTTCTTC CASRSGQGAREQFF
TRBJ1-2 TRBV6-8 TRBD1 NA TGTGCCACCGCGGGACAGGGCTATGGCTACACCTTC CATAGQGYGYTF
TRBJ1-1 TRBV4-1 NA hyperexpanded TGCGCCAGCAGCCAAGATAGGACCGCTGGAGAAGCTTTCTTT CASSQDRTAGEAFF
TRBJ1-4 TRBV9 NA few TGTGCCAGATCTGGCAACGTTCGGAATGAAAAACTGTTTTTT CARSGNVRNEKLFF
TRBJ2-2 TRBV19 NA few TGTGCCAGTAGTATCACAGGACCGAACACCGGGGAGCTGTTTTTT CASSITGPNTGELFF
TRBJ2-7 TRBV6-8 TRBD1 few TGTGCCAGCAGTTACGTCGCCGGGACAGCCTCCTACGAGCAGTACTTC CASSYVAGTASYEQYF
TRBJ2-7 TRBV30 NA NA TGTGCCTGGAGCCGGGGTACCTACGAGCAGTACTTC CAWSRGTYEQYF
TRBJ2-5 TRBV9 NA medium-sized TGTGCCAGCAGCAGAGGACAGCAAGAGACCCAGTACTTC CASSRGQQETQYF
TRBJ1-3 TRBV9 NA few TGTGCCAGCAGTGAGGATTATAGAAACACCATATATTTT CASSEDYRNTIYF
TRBJ2-5 TRBV28 TRBD2 few TGTGCCAGCAGGTTGGGAGGGGCGGTCCAAGAGACCCAGTACTTC CASRLGGAVQETQYF
TRBJ1-2 TRBV11-3 TRBD1 few TGTGCCAGCAGCTCTACAGGGGGCGACTATGGCCACACCTTC CASSSTGGDYGHTF